The 18 T cell receptor beta chains below were found in one sample sequenced in a study of CD8 T cells in Susac syndrome. Staining of CD27 and CD45RA delineated the memory subsets employed in TEMRA sorting. Random hexamers were used to reverse transcribe 0.5 to 1 ug of RNA. One entry per CDR3 protein, called by TCRdb with MiXCR from the immunoSEQ multiplex PCR reads. The sample holds around 2,000 distinct CDR3 sequences, around 69% seen once. Sequenced sample: CD8+ TEMRA cells from PBMCs. Subset meaning: FACS-sorted terminally differentiated effector memory CD8+ T cells re-expressing CD45RA (CD8+ TEMRA). These receptors originate from a human donor with Susac syndrome.

This chain links TRBV6-2 or TRBV6-3 with TRBJ1-6, with TRBD1 matching over 9 bases. Trimming at V came to 4 bases and at J to 7 bases, leaving 2 bases not matched to a gene. The germline V gene encodes CDR1 MNHEY and CDR2 SVGEGT. CDR3 length equals 14 residues. The CDR3 region is CASSFGQGNSPLHF. The CDR3 DNA reads TGTGCCAGCAGTTTTGGACAGGGGAATTCACCCCTCCACTTT.

The genes are TRBV4-1 and TRBJ2-3; no reliable D call. The CDR3 consists of 16 residues. CDR1 is MGHRA and CDR2 is YSYEKL in the germline V gene. V was pared by 0 bases and J by 6 bases, with 16 bases between. The CDR3 loop reads CASSQDGQPDADTQYF. The CDR3 DNA follows: TGCGCCAGCAGCCAAGACGGCCAGCCGGACGCGGATACGCAGTATTTT.

A remark on this clonotype: The junction does not match germline at one end; this may be a read error. The chain employs TRBV28 and TRBJ2-5; 9 bases agree with TRBD2. CDR1 is MDHEN and CDR2 is SYDVKM in the germline V gene. This CDR3 has 18 amino acids. CDR3 sequence: CARSSPFPAGGGQETQYF. The CDR3 bases are TGTGCCCGCAGTTCCCCGTTTCCGGCGGGGGGGGGCCAAGAGACCCAGTACTTC.

Comments on this clonotype: Since a much larger clone is just one base distant, this may be a read error. The V and J genes are TRBV27 and TRBJ2-7; D perhaps matches TRBD2 (5 bases). Germline V gives CDR1 MNHEY, CDR2 SMNVEV (reference sequence). This CDR3 is 14 amino acids long. Between the trimmed V and J ends, which lost 6 bases and 2 bases, there was a span of 14 bases. The CDR3 loop reads CASSGFLGAYEQYV. CDR3 coding DNA: TGTGCCAGCAGCGGCTTCTTGGGAGCCTACGAGCAGTACGTC.

This clonotype has just one count. The chain uses TRBV28 and TRBJ2-1, with TRBD2 identical over 8 bases. CDR3 length: 14 amino acids. The J segment lost 2 bases and the V segment lost 6 bases, leaving 3 bases of the junction unmatched. Germline CDR1 is MDHEN and CDR2 is SYDVKM. The DNA for the CDR3 is TGTGCCAGCAGCGGGGGGGGCGCCTACAATGAGCAGTTCTTC. Its protein is CASSGGGAYNEQFF.

This clonotype was seen just once. The chain employs TRBV4-2 and TRBJ2-3; 7 nucleotides align to TRBD2. Per germline, CDR1 LGHNA and CDR2 YNFKEQ. The CDR3 runs to 15 residues. V shed 10 bases and J 5 bases; nucleotides not matched to a gene: 15. The CDR3 coding sequence is TGTGCCACCACGACAGCGGGGAGGTCAGGAGATACGCAGTATTTT. Its protein product is CATTTAGRSGDTQYF.

V usage is TRBV6-2 or TRBV6-3 and J usage is TRBJ2-1; D is undetermined. The CDR3 has 14 amino acids. Trimming removed 2 bases at V and 4 bases at J, with 9 bases between. CDR1 is MNHEY and CDR2 is SVGEGT in the germline V gene. The CDR3 DNA reads TGTGCCAGCAGTTACAATCCGGCATACAATGAGCAGTTCTTC. This translates into CASSYNPAYNEQFF.

This clonotype is large in the sample. The chain recombines TRBV7-9 with TRBJ1-6; D gene unclear. The germline CDR1 and CDR2 sequences are SEHNR and FQNEAQ (reference sequence). The V end lost 7 bases, the J end lost 3 bases, and 7 bases lay between the germline ends. This CDR3 comprises 13 residues. CDR3 region: CASKGDYNSPLHF. Here the CDR3 DNA reads TGTGCCAGCAAGGGCGACTATAATTCACCCCTCCACTTT.

The chain joins TRBV25-1 to TRBJ1-3; 7 positions match TRBD1. CDR1 is MGHDK, CDR2 SYGVNS, per germline. With V trimmed by 1 base and J by 0 bases, 3 bases remained unmatched. The CDR3 covers 16 residues. In nucleotides, the CDR3 is TGTGCCAGCAGTGAATTCGACAGGGTCTCTGGAAACACCATATATTTT. Translation gives CASSEFDRVSGNTIYF.

The chain uses TRBV2 and TRBJ2-1, with a weak D call TRBD2 (6 bases). Germline lookup yields CDR1 SNHLY and CDR2 FYNNEI. The CDR3 is 14 residues long. The V gene lost 8 bases and the J gene lost 9 bases, with 20 bases spanning the gap. Here the CDR3 DNA reads TGTGCCAGCTACGTGGGGGACTTTAGTCCTGAGCAGTTCTTC. Amino acids: CASYVGDFSPEQFF.

CDR3 nucleotides: TGCGCCAGCAGCCAAGATGGGGCGACATCAGCAACTAATGAAAAACTGTTTTTT. Amino acids: CASSQDGATSATNEKLFF. The chain employs TRBV4-3 and TRBJ1-4; a weak D match, TRBD1 (5 bases). Germline V gene sequence: CDR1 LGHNA, CDR2 YSLEER. The ends were cut back, 0 bases at V and 0 bases at J, with 14 bases in the middle. The CDR3 is 18 amino acids.

A single count supports this clonotype. A clone one base away is much larger, so this may be a read error. The chain joins TRBV28 to TRBJ2-5; perhaps D is TRBD1 or TRBD2 (5 bases each). Germline V gene lookup returns CDR1 MDHEN and CDR2 SYDVKM. The CDR3 extends over 16 amino acids. Here the CDR3 reads CAISLEAGLGKETQYF. The CDR3 DNA sequence: TGTGCCATCAGTTTGGAGGCAGGGCTGGGAAAAGAGACCCAGTACTTC.

To note about this clonotype: Sequence at one end of the junction differs from germline and may be a read error. The V gene is TRBV28, the J gene TRBJ1-5; D not certain. CDR1 and CDR2 (germline): MDHEN, SYDVKM. The CDR3 spans 14 residues. CDR3 DNA: TGTTCCAGCAGTTCCCTTAATTCGGGGCAGCCCCAGCATTTT. Translating gives CSSSSLNSGQPQHF.

This chain links TRBV13 with TRBJ2-1, with 8 bases lining up with TRBD1. Losses at the gene ends were 5 bases for V and 0 bases for J; bases not matched to a gene: 6. The germline CDR1 and CDR2 sequences are PRHDT and FYEKMQ (reference sequence). The CDR3 is 16 residues long. The CDR3 is CASSPPTGGSYNEQFF. CDR3 coding DNA: TGTGCCAGCAGCCCACCCACAGGGGGCTCCTACAATGAGCAGTTCTTC. The full variable domain, its missing parts supplied by reference TRBV13 and TRBJ2-1, is AAGVIQSPRHLIKEKRETATLKCYPIPRHDTVYWYQQGPGQDPQFLISFYEKMQSDKGSIPDRFSAQQFSDYHSELNMSSLELGDSALYFCASSPPTGGSYNEQFFGPGTRLTVL.

V and J are TRBV6-1 and TRBJ2-7, with D maybe TRBD2 (6 bases). This CDR3 is 15 amino acids long. The V gene's germline CDR1 is MNHNS and CDR2 SASEGT. V was pared by 2 bases and J by 2 bases, with 13 bases between. The DNA for the CDR3 is TGTGCCAGCAGTGAAAACCCGGGACTTCCCTACGAGCAGTACGTC. It is translated as CASSENPGLPYEQYV.

The V and J genes are TRBV2 and TRBJ2-2; TRBD2 might be the D (5 bases). Germline V gives CDR1 SNHLY, CDR2 FYNNEI. Trimming stripped 3 bases from V and 6 bases from J, with 14 bases between. This CDR3 comprises 15 residues. In DNA, the CDR3 is TGTGCCAGCAGTGATAAGCGGAACACTCCCGGGGAGCTGTTTTTT. Residues: CASSDKRNTPGELFF.

This CDR3 reads CSVDEGGTVAYGYTF. In nucleotides, the CDR3 is TGCAGCGTCGACGAAGGGGGGACCGTCGCCTATGGCTACACCTTC. The chain employs TRBV29-1 and TRBJ1-2, with D possibly being TRBD1 (6 bases). Between the trimmed V and J ends, which lost 6 bases and 4 bases, there was a span of 21 bases. Germline-derived CDR1 and CDR2 are SQVTM and ANQGSEA. There are 15 residues in the CDR3.

This rearrangement joins TRBV28 to TRBJ2-7, with 9 bases that match TRBD1. The CDR3 is made up of 12 amino acids. The junction had 1 base not matched to a gene; V was cut back by 6 bases and J by 4 bases. CDR1 MDHEN and CDR2 SYDVKM come from the germline V gene. CDR3 protein: CASRDRGYEQYF. The CDR3 DNA follows: TGTGCCAGCAGGGACAGGGGTTACGAGCAGTACTTC.